The clone carrying this T cell receptor (beta chain) showed up just a few times. Its specificity is unknown. The TCR beta CDR3 regions underwent amplification using RNA transcripts as the source. The TCR CDR3 first-round RT-PCR relied on the HTBI primer set. Each CDR3 protein is one row after TCRdb ran MiXCR on the multiplex PCR reads. The data show almost 500,000 distinct CDR3 sequences, approximately 23% seen once. This entry belongs to a study of T cells in Graves' hyperthyroidism and ophthalmopathy. Study-wide background: The blood sample was taken at first diagnosis, before treatment began.

Study-wide points: Model-based prediction identified ophthalmopathy a median around 6.5 months prior to its onset. Also found in blood were most expanded thyroid clonotypes above 0.001. Ophthalmopathy was distinguished from stable hyperthyroidism by 13 V-J signatures.

Sequenced input: blood. The sequence came from a woman between 70 and 85 years old with Graves' ophthalmopathy.

This CDR3 reads CASSFRQGFTNEKLFF. In DNA form, the CDR3 reads TGTGCCAGCAGTTTCCGACAGGGCTTTACTAATGAAAAACTGTTTTTT. This chain joins TRBV28 and TRBJ1-4; 7 bases align to TRBD1. The CDR3 has 16 residues. V trimming: 3 bases; J trimming: 2 bases; junction bases outside the gene matches: 6. CDR1 and CDR2 (germline): MDHEN, SYDVKM.